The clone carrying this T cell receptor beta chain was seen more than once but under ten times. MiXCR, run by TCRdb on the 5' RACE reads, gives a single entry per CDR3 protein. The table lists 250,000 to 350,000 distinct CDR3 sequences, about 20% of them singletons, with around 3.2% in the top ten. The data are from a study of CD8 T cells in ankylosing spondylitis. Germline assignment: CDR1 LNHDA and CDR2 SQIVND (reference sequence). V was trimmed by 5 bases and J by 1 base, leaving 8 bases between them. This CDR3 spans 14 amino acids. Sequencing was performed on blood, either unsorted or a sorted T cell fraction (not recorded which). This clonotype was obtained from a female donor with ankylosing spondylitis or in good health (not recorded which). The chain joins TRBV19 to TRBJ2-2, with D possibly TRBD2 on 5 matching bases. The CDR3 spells CASSFRGNTGELFF. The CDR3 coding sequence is TGTGCCAGTAGTTTCCGGGGGAACACCGGGGAGCTGTTTTTT.